The entry that follows covers one T cell receptor beta chain sequence. This sample is part of a study of monozygotic twins with inflammatory bowel disease. Germline CDR1 and CDR2: DFQATT and SNEGSKA (reference sequence). CDR3 size: 13 residues. TCRdb processed the 5' RACE reads again and assigns one entry to each CDR3 protein, with no DNA. This specimen shows over 200,000 distinct CDR3 sequences; the ten leading clones hold 1.5% to 2%. This receptor was taken from a human donor with ulcerative colitis or Crohn's disease, or a healthy co-twin of an affected twin (not recorded which). This chain connects TRBV20-1 to TRBJ2-7; without DNA, the TCRdb call of TRBD2 cannot be checked. Sequenced material: blood. The CDR3 loop reads CSARSSYSYEQYF.